This T cell receptor (beta chain) was sequenced during a study of neoadjuvant nivolumab and ipilimumab in lung cancer. Whole-study results and caveats: Compared with tumor-adjacent uninvolved lung, resected tumors showed greater richness and clonality. Only a single major-pathologic-response sample was available for clonality analysis. Resected-tumor TCR richness correlated positively with pretherapy blood richness.

Remarks on this clone: Its antigen is unidentified.

CDR1 is SGHNT and CDR2 is YYREEE in the germline V gene (reference sequence). The CDR3 length is 16 residues. The junction had 10 bases not matched to a gene; V was cut back by 4 bases and J by 4 bases. The data were produced by immunoSEQ multiplex PCR, yet TCRdb's version contains in-frame clones alone and is incomplete. The data show over 3,000 clones, 88% seen once. The sequence came from an adult with non-small cell lung cancer. The chain uses TRBV5-4 and TRBJ2-7; 11 bases fit TRBD2. The starting material was adjacent normal lung tissue, obtained after neoadjuvant nivolumab, alone or with ipilimumab, at or shortly before surgery. In nucleotides, the CDR3 is TGTGCCAGCAGCATGACACCGCCTAGCGGGAGGTACGAGCAGTACTTC. Translating it yields CASSMTPPSGRYEQYF.